The entry below describes one T cell receptor beta chain. Original processing notes: Reference gene primers were amplified, and this amplification served to estimate nucleated cell counts. Sequenced by immunoSEQ multiplex PCR; TCRdb stores in-frame clones only, minus some. The V and J calls and clone size come from that table; D and trimming were worked out from the DNA. This table holds tens of thousands of clones, approximately 80% found once. The source of the sample is a study of blood T cell repertoires in COVID-19. Whole-study context: Researchers got acute and convalescent COVID-19 samples from the United States, Italy and Spain. Sources were T cells, B-cell-depleted T cells, or PBMCs; the material itself was cDNA or gDNA.

V was clipped by 5 bases and J by 8 bases, with 18 bases between them. This CDR3 is built from 14 residues. Per the germline V gene, CDR1 is MNHNY and CDR2 is SVGAGI (reference sequence). The chain has TRBV6-6 and TRBJ1-2; perhaps TRBD1 as D (5 bases). Source material: peripheral blood. This TCR was sampled from an elderly man with acute or convalescent COVID-19. CDR3 in amino acids: CASSPRGGRGGYTF. Here the CDR3 DNA reads TGTGCCAGCAGTCCCCGGGGGGGAAGGGGAGGCTACACCTTC.